The TCR beta chain under discussion was sequenced for a study of blood T cell repertoires in COVID-19. Study in general: Acute and convalescent COVID-19 specimens originated in the United States, Italy and Spain.

Germline V lookup: CDR1 MGHRA, CDR2 YSYEKL. V was trimmed by 1 base and J by 11 bases, leaving 11 bases between them. CDR3 length: 12 residues. Only in-frame clones appear in the TCRdb table, and some are missing; sequencing was by immunoSEQ multiplex PCR. The sample has about 440,000 clones; approximately 90% are singletons. The chain is built from TRBV4-1 and TRBJ1-1; D is undetermined. The sample was peripheral blood. The TCR comes from a woman aged 45 to 65 with COVID-19, enrolled during active disease. The CDR3 DNA reads as TGCGCCAGCAGCCAAGGGAGGGAAGGGGCTTTCTTT. This gives the protein CASSQGREGAFF.